This T cell receptor (beta chain) emerged from a study of spatial heterogeneity in lung cancer. Study findings and constraints: Counts of expanded intratumoral alpha and beta TCRs tracked tumor mutation counts. Coverage of tumor T cells was estimated at approximately 7% for alpha chains and about 12% for beta chains.

In regard to this clonotype: What it recognizes is unknown.

TCRdb fed the 5' RACE reads into MiXCR, producing one record per CDR3 protein. The sample consists of 16,000 or so distinct CDR3 sequences, about 6.5% of them appearing once. Specified time point: sample taken at primary tumor resection. The CDR3 is 16 amino acids. V gave up 3 bases and J gave up 0 bases, with 15 bases separating them. Germline assignment: CDR1 PRHDT and CDR2 FYEKMQ (reference sequence). This sample comprised lung tumor tissue, obtained at surgery. The chain recombines TRBV13 with TRBJ2-7; tentative D call: TRBD1 (5 bases). This sequence originates from a female donor with early-stage non-small cell lung cancer. The CDR3 DNA reads as TGTGCCAGCAGCTTTTACAGACAGTTTAGCTCCTACGAGCAGTACTTC. Translated, it gives CASSFYRQFSSYEQYF.